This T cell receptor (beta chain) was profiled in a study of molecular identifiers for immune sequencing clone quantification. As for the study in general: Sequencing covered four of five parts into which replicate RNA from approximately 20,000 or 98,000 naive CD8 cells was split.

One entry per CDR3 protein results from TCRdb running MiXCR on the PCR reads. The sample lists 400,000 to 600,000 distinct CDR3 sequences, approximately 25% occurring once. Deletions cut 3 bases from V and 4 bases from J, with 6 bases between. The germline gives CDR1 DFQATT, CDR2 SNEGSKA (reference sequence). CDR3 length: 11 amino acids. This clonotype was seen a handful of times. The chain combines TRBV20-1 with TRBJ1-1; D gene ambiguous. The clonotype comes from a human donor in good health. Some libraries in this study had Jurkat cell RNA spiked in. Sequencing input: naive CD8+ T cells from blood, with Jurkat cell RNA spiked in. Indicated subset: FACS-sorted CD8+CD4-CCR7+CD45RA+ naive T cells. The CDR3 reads CSARLITEAFF. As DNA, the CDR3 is TGCAGTGCTAGGCTGATCACTGAAGCTTTCTTT.